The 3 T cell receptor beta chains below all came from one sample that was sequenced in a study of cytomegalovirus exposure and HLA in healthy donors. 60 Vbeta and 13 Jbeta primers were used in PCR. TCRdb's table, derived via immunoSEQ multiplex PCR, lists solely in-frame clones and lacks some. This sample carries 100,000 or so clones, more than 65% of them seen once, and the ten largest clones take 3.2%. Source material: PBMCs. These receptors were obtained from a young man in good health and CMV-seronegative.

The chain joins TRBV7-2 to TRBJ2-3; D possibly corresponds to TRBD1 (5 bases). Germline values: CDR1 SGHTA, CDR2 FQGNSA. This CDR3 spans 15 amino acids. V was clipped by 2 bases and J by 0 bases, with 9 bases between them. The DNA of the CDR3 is TGTGCCAGCAGCTTAAGGCAGGGCAGCACAGATACGCAGTATTTT. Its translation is CASSLRQGSTDTQYF.

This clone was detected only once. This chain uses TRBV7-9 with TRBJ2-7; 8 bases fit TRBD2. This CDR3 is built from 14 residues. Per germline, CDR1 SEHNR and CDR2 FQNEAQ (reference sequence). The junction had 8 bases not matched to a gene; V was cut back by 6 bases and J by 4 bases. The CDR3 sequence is CASSPAGEWYEQYF. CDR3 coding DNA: TGTGCCAGCAGTCCAGCGGGAGAATGGTACGAGCAGTACTTC.

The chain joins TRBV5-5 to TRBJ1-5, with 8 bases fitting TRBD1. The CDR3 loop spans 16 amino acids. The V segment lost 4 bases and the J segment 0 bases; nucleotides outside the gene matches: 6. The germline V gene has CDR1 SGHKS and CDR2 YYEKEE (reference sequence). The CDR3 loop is CASSPGTGTSNQPQHF. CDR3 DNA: TGTGCCAGCAGCCCTGGGACAGGCACTAGCAATCAGCCCCAGCATTTT.